The clone carrying this TCR beta chain was seen more than once but under ten times. Its specificity is not known. The data were obtained in a study of CD8+ T cells in alopecia areata. Across the study: Administration of oral tofacitinib to treated patients was at 5 to 10 mg twice daily.

Findings of the study overall: Normal skin's resident alphabeta T cells are also sequenced in scalp samples.

RNA, once extracted, was reverse transcribed into cDNA for use as the sequencing template. The protocol was immunoSEQ multiplex PCR, while the TCRdb copy is restricted to in-frame clones and leaves out a portion. The sample yields about 150,000 clones, 40% to 50% seen once. A FACSAria was used to sort CD4+ and CD8+ T cells. These cells came from PBMCs. From germline, CDR1 is SQVTM and CDR2 ANQGSEA. J gave up 6 bases and V 7 bases, and 10 bases lay outside the gene matches. The CDR3 has 15 residues. The chain couples TRBV29-1 to TRBJ2-2, with 11 bases aligning to TRBD1. Sequences were obtained from CD4+ T cells sorted from blood. This sequence originates from a human donor with alopecia areata. CDR3 in DNA: TGCAGCGGCGGATCCGGGACAGGGGGTCCCGGGGAGCTGTTTTTT. Protein: CSGGSGTGGPGELFF.